The 20 T cell receptor beta chains below all came from one sample that was sequenced in a study of T cells after yellow fever vaccination. One entry per CDR3 protein, called by TCRdb with MiXCR from the 5' RACE reads. The table includes about 340,000 distinct CDR3 sequences, roughly 4.3% detected once. The material sequenced was PBMCs, taken 5 days after the yellow fever booster vaccination. Receptors originate from a man aged 18-30 years who received the YFV17D yellow fever vaccine.

This clonotype occurred many times. The rearrangement links TRBV12-3 or TRBV12-4 to TRBJ1-3, with D possibly matching TRBD1 (5 bases). The CDR3 runs 14 residues. V dropped 1 base and J dropped 7 bases, with 11 bases sitting between them. CDR3 sequence (DNA): TGTGCCAGCAGTTTAGAGGGACCGGGGAACACCATATATTTT. Translated, it gives CASSLEGPGNTIYF.

This clonotype was counted many times. V and J are TRBV10-3 and TRBJ2-2, with 9 bases matching TRBD1. The germline CDR1 and CDR2 sequences are ENHRY and SYGVKD. This CDR3 is built from 13 residues. After removal of 9 bases from V and 5 bases from J, the junction contained 4 bases not matched to a gene. Here the CDR3 reads CAMGQGWTGELFF. CDR3 DNA: TGTGCCATGGGACAGGGTTGGACCGGGGAGCTGTTTTTT.

A few counts support this clonotype. V gene TRBV10-3 combines with J gene TRBJ2-7; no clear D. Trimming cost V 4 bases and J 2 bases, with 9 bases left between them. The CDR3 runs 13 residues. Looked up from germline, CDR1 is ENHRY and CDR2 is SYGVKD. CDR3 nucleotides: TGTGCCATCAGTGGGACGCGCCCCTACGAGCAGTACTTC. It codes for CAISGTRPYEQYF.

V gene TRBV18 combines with J gene TRBJ2-7; tentative D call: TRBD1 (6 bases). Deletions cut 6 bases from V and 6 bases from J, with 15 bases between. The germline V gene has CDR1 KGHSH and CDR2 LQKENI. The CDR3 runs to 13 residues. CDR3 coding DNA: TGTGCCAGCTCTCCAAAACAGGGTGGCGAGCAGTACGTC. It specifies CASSPKQGGEQYV.

There are many counts of this clonotype. The rearrangement links TRBV7-2 to TRBJ1-2; 7 bases align to TRBD1. The germline V gene encodes CDR1 SGHTA and CDR2 FQGNSA. This CDR3 is 15 amino acids long. The junction had 5 bases not matched to a gene; V was cut back by 3 bases and J by 1 base. The CDR3 DNA reads as TGTGCCAGCAGCTTGTCCGGGACAGATAACTATGGCTACACCTTC. Translated, it gives CASSLSGTDNYGYTF. Looking up the rest from reference TRBV7-2 and TRBJ1-2 gives the full variable domain: GAGVSQSPSNKVTEKGKDVELRCDPISGHTALYWYRQSLGQGLEFLIYFQGNSAPDKSGLPSDRFSAERTGGSVSTLTIQRTQQEDSAVYLCASSLSGTDNYGYTFGSGTRLTVV.

Regarding this clonotype: It may be a read error: a sequence one base away is much more abundant. The missing conserved phenylalanine or tryptophan at the end of this CDR3 makes a read error likely. Written as DNA, the CDR3 is TGTGCCAGCAGTAGGCGGACGCCGAACACCGGGGAGCTGTTTCTT. Amino acid sequence: CASSRRTPNTGELFL. The chain couples TRBV6-2 or TRBV6-3 to TRBJ2-2; D is uncertain. Germline-derived CDR1 and CDR2 are MNHEY and SVGEGT. Between the trimmed V and J ends, which lost 5 bases and 0 bases, there was a span of 10 bases. The CDR3 totals 15 residues.

This clonotype was detected ten times or more. The rearrangement links TRBV5-1 to TRBJ1-1; D call uncertain. Trimming left V 4 bases short and J 4 bases short, with 11 bases between. CDR3 size: 13 residues. Germline CDR1 is SGHRS and CDR2 is YFSETQ. In DNA, the CDR3 is TGCGCCAGCAGCCGAAAAGACGGCACTGAAGCTTTCTTT. Its protein is CASSRKDGTEAFF.

In its sample, this clonotype was seen a few times. The genes are TRBV19 and TRBJ2-1; D may be TRBD1 (6 bases). From germline, CDR1 is LNHDA and CDR2 SQIVND (reference sequence). The V end was cut by 2 bases, the J end by 9 bases, with 11 bases between. The CDR3 totals 13 residues. CDR3 coding DNA: TGTGCCAGTAGTATATCCACAGGGTTTGAGCAGTTCTTC. Translated: CASSISTGFEQFF.

This clonotype was picked up a small number of times. Here the CDR3 DNA reads TGCAGTGCTAGTTTTTACCCCCCGGGACAGCCCACAGATACGCAGTATTTT. The encoded protein is CSASFYPPGQPTDTQYF. The chain has TRBV20-1 and TRBJ2-3, with 7 bases aligning to TRBD1. J gave up 2 bases and V 3 bases, and 14 bases lay outside the gene matches. The CDR3 is 17 residues long. Germline V gene sequence: CDR1 DFQATT, CDR2 SNEGSKA (reference sequence).

This clonotype was picked up a small number of times. This chain links TRBV5-7 with TRBJ2-3; D unclear. TRBV5-7 is reported as an ORF; its role is uncertain. V was cut by 0 bases and J by 2 bases, with 13 bases left in between. This CDR3 contains 16 residues. The CDR3 DNA follows: TGTGCCAGCAGCTTGGTCGTCGAGGTGACCACAGATACGCAGTATTTT. This encodes CASSLVVEVTTDTQYF.

This clonotype has a handful of counts. This chain links TRBV3-1 with TRBJ1-2; the D is unclear. Deletions cut 1 base from V and 8 bases from J, with 17 bases between. Germline CDR1 reads LGHDT; CDR2 reads YNNKEL (reference sequence). The CDR3 loop spans 15 amino acids. The chain's CDR3 is CASSQGFVPAWGYTF. The CDR3 coding sequence is TGTGCCAGCAGCCAAGGATTCGTACCGGCATGGGGCTACACCTTC.

Worth noting for this clonotype: A much larger clone sits a single nucleotide away, making a read error possible. The chain employs TRBV15 and TRBJ1-1, with 7 bases aligning to TRBD1. Germline CDR1 reads LNHNV; CDR2 reads YYDKDF (reference sequence). J lost 3 bases, V lost 8 bases, and 6 bases had no gene match. This CDR3 region has 13 residues. The CDR3 nucleotides read TGTGCCACCGGCCTCCAGGGGGACACTGAAGCTTTCTTT. Its translation is CATGLQGDTEAFF.

V and J are TRBV9 and TRBJ1-3, with 10 bases identical to TRBD1. The CDR3 totals 16 residues. Germline V lookup: CDR1 SGDLS, CDR2 YYNGEE. The trim removed 4 bases at V and 4 bases at J, leaving 8 bases unmatched. This CDR3 reads CASSFRDRGAGNTIYF. The CDR3, as DNA: TGTGCCAGCAGCTTCCGGGACAGGGGTGCAGGAAACACCATATATTTT.

In nucleotides, the CDR3 is TGTGCCAGCAGTACGGGGGCGGGGATGAACACTGAAGCTTTCTTT. Encoded protein: CASSTGAGMNTEAFF. The chain uses TRBV27 and TRBJ1-1; D may be TRBD1 (6 bases). CDR1 and CDR2 (germline): MNHEY, SMNVEV (reference sequence). This CDR3 is 15 amino acids long. V was pared by 5 bases and J by 0 bases, with 13 bases between.

V and J are TRBV11-2 and TRBJ2-7; the match to TRBD1 covers 7 bases. The ends lost 2 bases at V and 2 bases at J; junction bases unmatched: 6. From germline, CDR1 is SGHAT and CDR2 FQNNGV. The length of the CDR3 is 15 residues. CDR3 nucleotides: TGTGCCAGCAGCTTAATCGTAGGGGGCGCCTACGAGCAGTACGTC. Protein sequence: CASSLIVGGAYEQYV.

This clonotype was counted a few times. This chain uses TRBV7-2 with TRBJ2-7, with 10 positions matching TRBD1. The CDR3 is made up of 15 amino acids. In germline, CDR1 is SGHTA, CDR2 FQGNSA. V was clipped by 0 bases and J by 4 bases; unmatched bases: 3. The CDR3 DNA sequence: TGTGCCAGCAGCTTAGCCTCGGGACAGGGGTACGAGCAGTACGTC. Translated, it gives CASSLASGQGYEQYV.

This clonotype was observed at least ten times. The chain is built from TRBV6-4 and TRBJ2-3; 9 bases fit TRBD2. Germline values: CDR1 MRHNA, CDR2 SNTAGT. CDR3 length: 15 residues. Trimming removed 0 bases from V and 4 bases from J; junction bases left unmatched: 2. In DNA form, the CDR3 reads TGTGCCAGCAGTGACTCAGGCGGGGGGGCAGATACGCAGTATTTT. It specifies CASSDSGGGADTQYF.

There are many counts of this clonotype. One end of the junction fails to match germline, which may point to a read error. The chain carries TRBV12-3 or TRBV12-4 and TRBJ2-5, with D possibly matching TRBD2 (6 bases). There are 12 residues in the CDR3. In nucleotides, the CDR3 is TGTGCCAGCAGTCTAGCGAAAGAGACCCAGTACTTC. Its protein product is CASSLAKETQYF.

To note about this clonotype: A much larger clone is a single base away; this may be a read error. This chain uses TRBV12-3 or TRBV12-4 with TRBJ1-1; D may be TRBD1 (6 bases). This CDR3 spans 14 amino acids. V was clipped by 7 bases and J by 1 base, with 13 bases between them. This chain's CDR3 is CASISTGSNTEAFF. Written as DNA, the CDR3 is TGTGCCAGCATTTCGACAGGCTCGAACACTGAAGCTTTCTTT.

The chain is built from TRBV20-1 and TRBJ2-1; D is unresolved. V lost 3 bases and J lost 6, with 9 bases in between. Germline lookup yields CDR1 DFQATT and CDR2 SNEGSKA (reference sequence). CDR3 length: 12 residues. CDR3 sequence: CSASLGFNEQFF. CDR3 nucleotide sequence: TGCAGTGCTAGCCTAGGGTTCAATGAGCAGTTCTTC.